The sequence of this T cell receptor (beta chain) was determined in a study of T cell changes during pregnancy in multiple sclerosis. Assay: immunoSEQ multiplex PCR; the TCRdb copy retains only in-frame clones and omits some. The sample holds 30,000 to 40,000 clones; around 90% are singletons and the top ten take more than 0.3%. The V gene lost 4 bases and the J gene lost 2 bases, with 11 bases spanning the gap. The CDR3 has 14 amino acids. Germline loops: CDR1 MNHEY, CDR2 SVGAGI. The clonotype originates from a female donor in good health, enrolled as a control in a pregnancy study. This sample comprised CD4+ T cells from peripheral blood mononuclear cells, obtained in the third trimester of pregnancy. The V and J genes are TRBV6-5 and TRBJ1-1; D remains ambiguous. CDR3 DNA: TGTGCCAGCAGTTCCCGACACGATAACACTGAAGCTTTCTTT. Protein: CASSSRHDNTEAFF.